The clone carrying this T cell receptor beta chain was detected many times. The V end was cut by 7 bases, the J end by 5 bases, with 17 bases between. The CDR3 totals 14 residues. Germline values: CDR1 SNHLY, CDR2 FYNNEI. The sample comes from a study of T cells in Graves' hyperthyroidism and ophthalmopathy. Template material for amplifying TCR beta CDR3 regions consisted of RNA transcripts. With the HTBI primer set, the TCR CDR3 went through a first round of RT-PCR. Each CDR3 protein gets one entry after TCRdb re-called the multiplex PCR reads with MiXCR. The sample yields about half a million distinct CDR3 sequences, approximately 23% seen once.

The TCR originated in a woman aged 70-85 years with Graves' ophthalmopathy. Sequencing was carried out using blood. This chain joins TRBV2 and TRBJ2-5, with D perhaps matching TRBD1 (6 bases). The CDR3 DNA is TGTGCCAGCACCGAGGCAGGGGAGCGGGAGACCCAGTACTTC. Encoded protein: CASTEAGERETQYF.